This T cell receptor (beta chain) was sequenced during a study of T cells in Graves' hyperthyroidism and ophthalmopathy. This clonotype was seen repeatedly, ten times or more. Its antigen is not identified. Researchers amplified the TCR beta CDR3 regions from RNA transcripts. The study used the HTBI primer set for a first-round RT-PCR of the TCR CDR3. MiXCR, run by TCRdb on the multiplex PCR reads, gives a single entry per CDR3 protein. Altogether 690,000 or so distinct CDR3 sequences are present, 15% to 20% being singletons, with the ten largest covering 15% to 20%. General study findings and limits: Ophthalmopathy and stable hyperthyroidism were told apart by a 13 V-J model. Before onset, by a median of 6.5 months, the model predicted ophthalmopathy. Most expanded thyroid clonotypes above 0.001 recurred in blood.

The CDR3 has 15 amino acids. The V gene's germline CDR1 is SGHAT and CDR2 FQNNGV. The V and J ends lost 5 bases and 7 bases, in that order; junction bases with no gene match: 10. The chain has TRBV11-2 and TRBJ1-2, with 10 bases aligning to TRBD1. The sample was blood. The source is a woman aged 45-59 years with Graves' hyperthyroidism that later progressed to Graves' ophthalmopathy. This CDR3 is CASSPGTGELAGYTF. CDR3 nucleotide sequence: TGTGCCAGCAGCCCCGGGACAGGGGAGCTTGCTGGCTACACCTTC.